The next 10 T cell receptor beta chains were all read from a single sample in a study of monozygotic twins with inflammatory bowel disease. Reprocessing the 5' RACE reads, TCRdb reports a single entry for every CDR3 protein and omits DNA. This repertoire comprises over 150,000 distinct CDR3 sequences; its ten largest clones make up approximately 3%. Sequencing was carried out using blood. These receptors all stem from a human donor with ulcerative colitis or Crohn's disease, or a healthy co-twin of an affected twin (not recorded which).

The V and J genes are TRBV2 and TRBJ1-5. CDR1 is SNHLY and CDR2 is FYNNEI in the germline V gene. The CDR3 covers 13 residues. Here the CDR3 reads CASSGQRNQPQHF.

The chain couples TRBV4-1 to TRBJ2-7; TCRdb picks TRBD1, but there is no DNA to check that call. Per the germline V gene, CDR1 is MGHRA and CDR2 is YSYEKL. The CDR3 covers 15 residues. The CDR3 loop is CASSRATGTGNEQYF.

This chain links TRBV5-4 with TRBJ1-2. This CDR3 region has 13 residues. Germline loops: CDR1 SGHNT, CDR2 YYREEE (reference sequence). The CDR3 is CASSPGALYGYTF.

V and J are TRBV5-1 and TRBJ2-7; TCRdb's assignment of TRBD1 cannot be checked, as there is no DNA. This CDR3 has 14 residues. Germline CDR1 SGHRS, CDR2 YFSETQ. The CDR3 spells CASSSSGGLYEQYF.

The chain recombines TRBV12-3 or TRBV12-4 with TRBJ1-1; lacking DNA, the TRBD1 call made by TCRdb goes unchecked. The length of the CDR3 is 15 residues. The CDR3 reads CASSLGGASRTEAFF.

The chain carries TRBV5-1 and TRBJ2-6; the TCRdb call, TRBD2, lacks DNA for checking. CDR1 SGHRS and CDR2 YFSETQ come from the germline V gene. This CDR3 has 21 amino acids. The CDR3 loop is CASSRQGTSGDKLSGANVLTF.

The chain joins TRBV6-2 or TRBV6-3 to TRBJ2-1; TCRdb names TRBD2, which stays unverified in the absence of DNA. CDR3 size: 20 residues. CDR1 is MNHEY and CDR2 is SVGEGT in the germline V gene. The CDR3 loop reads CASSSGTSGRVRIPYNEQFF.

The V gene is TRBV29-1, the J gene TRBJ2-2; as DNA is missing, the TRBD2 call by TCRdb cannot be tested. The CDR3 has 15 residues. Per the germline V gene, CDR1 is SQVTM and CDR2 is ANQGSEA. The CDR3 spells CSVTGLAGATGELFF.

This rearrangement joins TRBV7-9 to TRBJ1-1; no DNA is available, so the TRBD1 call from TCRdb remains unchecked. Per the germline V gene, CDR1 is SEHNR and CDR2 is FQNEAQ (reference sequence). The CDR3 contains 14 residues. CDR3 region: CASSLILGGTEAFF.

The J gene is TRBJ1-5, the V gene TRBV11-2; the TRBD1 assignment by TCRdb is unverifiable without DNA. CDR3 length: 18 amino acids. In germline, CDR1 is SGHAT, CDR2 FQNNGV. The CDR3 here is CASSLVAGGYLSNQPQHF.